Listed below are T cell receptor beta chains from one sample, sequenced in a study of identical twins. Each CDR3 protein gets one entry after TCRdb re-called the 5' RACE reads with MiXCR. The repertoire has about 890,000 distinct CDR3 sequences, roughly an eighth of them found once; the top ten carry under 2%. The sample was also reused in another study, on yellow fever vaccine responses in identical twins.

The specimen sequenced was PBMCs. The receptors originated from a young woman in good health. Both conserved end residues are part of each CDR3. The order of the fields is J gene, D gene, clone size, V gene, CDR3 DNA, CDR3 protein. D genes are given only for firm matches. Part of the rows lack a size; the others show once, few, many or a class for expanded clones.

J gene: TRBJ2-2
D gene: .
clone size: .
V gene: TRBV15
CDR3 DNA: TGTGCCACCAGCAGAGATAGGATCGCGCGGACCGGGGAGCTGTTTTTT
CDR3 protein: CATSRDRIARTGELFF

J gene: TRBJ1-1
D gene: .
clone size: many
V gene: TRBV15
CDR3 DNA: TGTGCCACCAGCAGAGATGGGGGGCATATCGGTACTGAAGCTTTCTTT
CDR3 protein: CATSRDGGHIGTEAFF

J gene: TRBJ2-3
D gene: .
clone size: few
V gene: TRBV3-1
CDR3 DNA: TGTGCCAGCAGCCACCAGGCCAGCACAGATACGCAGTATTTT
CDR3 protein: CASSHQASTDTQYF

J gene: TRBJ2-1
D gene: .
clone size: few
V gene: TRBV4-1
CDR3 DNA: TGCGCCAGCAGCCAAGAATTTTCTTTGAGGGGTGGTTACAATGAGCAGTTCTTC
CDR3 protein: CASSQEFSLRGGYNEQFF

J gene: TRBJ2-1
D gene: TRBD2
clone size: .
V gene: TRBV7-6
CDR3 DNA: TGTGCCAGCGGAGAAGCGGGACGATCCTACAATGAGCAGTTCTTC
CDR3 protein: CASGEAGRSYNEQFF

J gene: TRBJ2-7
D gene: TRBD2
clone size: .
V gene: TRBV27
CDR3 DNA: TGTGCCAGCAGTTTACTTACTAGCGGAGGAAGCTCCTACGAGCAGTACTTC
CDR3 protein: CASSLLTSGGSSYEQYF

J gene: TRBJ2-2
D gene: .
clone size: many
V gene: TRBV3-1
CDR3 DNA: TGTGCCAGCTCAGACAGGATGAACACCGGGGAGCTGTTTTTT
CDR3 protein: CASSDRMNTGELFF

J gene: TRBJ2-5
D gene: .
clone size: .
V gene: TRBV2
CDR3 DNA: TGTGCCAGCAGGGGTAGAGGGGGCCAAGAGACCCAGTACTTC
CDR3 protein: CASRGRGGQETQYF

J gene: TRBJ1-1
D gene: .
clone size: many
V gene: TRBV24-1
CDR3 DNA: TGTGCCACCAGTGGGGGGTCTGAAGCTTTCTTT
CDR3 protein: CATSGGSEAFF

J gene: TRBJ1-6
D gene: .
clone size: many
V gene: TRBV4-2
CDR3 DNA: TGTGCCAGCAGCCGGGACTATAATTCACCCCTCCACTTT
CDR3 protein: CASSRDYNSPLHF

J gene: TRBJ2-4
D gene: .
clone size: .
V gene: TRBV4-1
CDR3 DNA: TGCGCCAGCAGCCAGCCCCAAAACATTCAGTACTTC
CDR3 protein: CASSQPQNIQYF

J gene: TRBJ2-3
D gene: .
clone size: .
V gene: TRBV9
CDR3 DNA: TGTGCCAGCAGCGTAGAAAGAACAGATACGCAGTATTTT
CDR3 protein: CASSVERTDTQYF

J gene: TRBJ1-5
D gene: .
clone size: many
V gene: TRBV12-3/TRBV12-4
CDR3 DNA: TGTGCCAGCAGTCTCACCCCTGTCGGGGCGGCTCAGCCCCAGCATTTT
CDR3 protein: CASSLTPVGAAQPQHF

J gene: TRBJ2-1
D gene: TRBD2
clone size: few
V gene: TRBV7-8
CDR3 DNA: TGTGCCAGCAGCTTAGTCTCGGGACTAGCGGCACTCTCCTACAATGAGCAGTTCTTC
CDR3 protein: CASSLVSGLAALSYNEQFF

J gene: TRBJ1-2
D gene: .
clone size: few
V gene: TRBV29-1
CDR3 DNA: TGCAGCGCCCTGGGGCAGGGTCGGGATGGCTACACCTTC
CDR3 protein: CSALGQGRDGYTF

J gene: TRBJ1-5
D gene: TRBD1
clone size: few
V gene: TRBV6-5
CDR3 DNA: TGTGCCAGCAGTTATTCACAGGGGATAAATCAGCCCCAGCATTTT
CDR3 protein: CASSYSQGINQPQHF

J gene: TRBJ2-3
D gene: .
clone size: .
V gene: TRBV21-1
CDR3 DNA: TGTGCCAGCAGCAAAGGCCCTAGCGGGAACACAGATACGCAGTATTTT
CDR3 protein: CASSKGPSGNTDTQYF

J gene: TRBJ2-5
D gene: TRBD2
clone size: once
V gene: TRBV4-1
CDR3 DNA: TGCGCCAGCAGCCAGACCGAAGGGCTAGCGGGAGAGACCCAGTACTTC
CDR3 protein: CASSQTEGLAGETQYF

J gene: TRBJ2-2
D gene: TRBD2
clone size: .
V gene: TRBV28
CDR3 DNA: TGTGCCAGCAGCTACCTAGCGGGAACCACCGGGGAGCTGTTTTTT
CDR3 protein: CASSYLAGTTGELFF

J gene: TRBJ2-1
D gene: TRBD2
clone size: few
V gene: TRBV11-2
CDR3 DNA: TGTGCCAGCAGCATGGGGACTAGCGGACACAATGAGCAGTTCTTC
CDR3 protein: CASSMGTSGHNEQFF

J gene: TRBJ2-2
D gene: .
clone size: few
V gene: TRBV9
CDR3 DNA: TGTGCCAGCAGCGCTCGGCCAGACCCCCCTCATGATGAGCTGTTTTTT
CDR3 protein: CASSARPDPPHDELFF

J gene: TRBJ2-3
D gene: .
clone size: many
V gene: TRBV7-8
CDR3 DNA: TGTGCCAGCAGTTCGACCACAGATACGCAGTATTTT
CDR3 protein: CASSSTTDTQYF

J gene: TRBJ1-6
D gene: .
clone size: .
V gene: TRBV25-1
CDR3 DNA: TGTGCCAGCAGTGAAGGGGTGGGGGCCCCTTCACCCCTCCACTTT
CDR3 protein: CASSEGVGAPSPLHF

J gene: TRBJ1-1
D gene: TRBD1
clone size: .
V gene: TRBV5-1
CDR3 DNA: TGCGCCAGCAGCTTGACGGGTCGACAGGGCTTCATGAACACTGAAGCTTTCTTT
CDR3 protein: CASSLTGRQGFMNTEAFF

J gene: TRBJ2-3
D gene: TRBD2
clone size: .
V gene: TRBV11-2
CDR3 DNA: TGTGCCAGCAGCCGTATACTAGCGGGGGCGTCATCCTATAGCACAGATACGCAGTATTTT
CDR3 protein: CASSRILAGASSYSTDTQYF

J gene: TRBJ2-1
D gene: TRBD1
clone size: .
V gene: TRBV29-1
CDR3 DNA: TGCAGCGTGCGAGTTGGGACAGGGGGCTACAATGAGCAGTTCTTC
CDR3 protein: CSVRVGTGGYNEQFF

J gene: TRBJ1-1
D gene: .
clone size: .
V gene: TRBV2
CDR3 DNA: TGTGCCAGCAGTGGGGCCTCTGGAAGGACTGAAGCTTTCTTT
CDR3 protein: CASSGASGRTEAFF

J gene: TRBJ2-1
D gene: TRBD2
clone size: .
V gene: TRBV18
CDR3 DNA: TGTGCCAGCTCACCACTCAGGACTAGCGGCTCCTACAATGAGCAGTTCTTC
CDR3 protein: CASSPLRTSGSYNEQFF